A selection of T cell receptor beta chains follows, all from one sample in a study of cytomegalovirus exposure and HLA in healthy donors. Data came from immunoSEQ multiplex PCR; TCRdb stores just in-frame clones and leaves some out. The sample has about 170,000 clones, 73% seen once; the top ten hold under 5.5%. The sample was PBMCs. These receptors were taken from a woman aged 18-29 years in good health and CMV-seropositive. Each CDR3 is given with its conserved first and last residue. D genes are given only for firm matches. Clone sizes are given selectively: once, few, many, or a class where the clone is expanded.

V: TRBV6-5
size: .
D: .
J: TRBJ1-2
CDR3: CASSYSRGGGYTF
DNA: TGTGCCAGCAGTTACTCGAGAGGGGGTGGCTACACCTTC

V: TRBV4-2
size: .
D: TRBD1
J: TRBJ2-7
CDR3: CASSPPGQGYEQYF
DNA: TGTGCCAGCAGCCCACCGGGACAGGGTTACGAGCAGTACTTC

V: TRBV9
size: .
D: TRBD2
J: TRBJ2-3
CDR3: CASSDGTSGLTDTQYF
DNA: TGTGCCAGCAGCGATGGGACTAGCGGGCTCACAGATACGCAGTATTTT

V: TRBV10-2
size: .
D: .
J: TRBJ1-1
CDR3: CASSLDRKNTEAFF
DNA: TGCGCCAGCAGTTTGGACAGAAAGAACACTGAAGCTTTCTTT

V: TRBV7-9
size: .
D: TRBD1
J: TRBJ1-2
CDR3: CASRTGVQGDGYTF
DNA: TGTGCCAGCAGGACAGGGGTTCAAGGGGATGGCTACACCTTC

V: TRBV18
size: .
D: TRBD1
J: TRBJ1-1
CDR3: CASSPSGGGGEAFF
DNA: TGTGCCAGCTCACCTTCAGGGGGCGGAGGTGAAGCTTTCTTT

V: TRBV10-3
size: .
D: .
J: TRBJ1-1
CDR3: CATTRRTDTEAFF
DNA: TGTGCTACAACCCGACGGACAGACACTGAAGCTTTCTTT

V: TRBV7-9
size: .
D: .
J: TRBJ1-1
CDR3: CASSLGREGTEAFF
DNA: TGTGCCAGCAGCTTAGGCAGGGAAGGCACTGAAGCTTTCTTT

V: TRBV19
size: .
D: TRBD1
J: TRBJ2-1
CDR3: CASSPGQGAYNEQFF
DNA: TGTGCCAGTAGTCCGGGACAGGGGGCGTACAATGAGCAGTTCTTC

V: TRBV13
size: .
D: .
J: TRBJ1-1
CDR3: CASSLRGARDTEAFF
DNA: TGTGCCAGCAGCTTACGCGGGGCGCGGGATACTGAAGCTTTCTTT

V: TRBV7-8
size: .
D: TRBD1
J: TRBJ2-1
CDR3: CASSFRTGGWNEQFF
DNA: TGTGCCAGCAGCTTTCGGACAGGGGGGTGGAATGAGCAGTTCTTC

V: TRBV5-1
size: .
D: TRBD1
J: TRBJ2-1
CDR3: CASSFELRTGPKVNEQFF
DNA: TGCGCCAGCAGCTTTGAGCTTCGGACAGGGCCAAAGGTCAATGAGCAGTTCTTC

V: TRBV25-1
size: few
D: .
J: TRBJ1-6
CDR3: CASSRGTVDSPLHF
DNA: TGTGCCAGCAGTCGCGGGACCGTCGATTCACCCCTCCACTTT

V: TRBV4-3
size: .
D: .
J: TRBJ1-1
CDR3: CASSHLQGFNTEAFF
DNA: TGCGCCAGCAGCCATCTCCAGGGGTTTAACACTGAAGCTTTCTTT

V: TRBV5-6
size: .
D: .
J: TRBJ2-6
CDR3: CASSNRQGGTNVLTF
DNA: TGTGCCAGCAGCAATCGACAGGGAGGTACCAACGTCCTGACTTTC

V: TRBV11-2
size: few
D: .
J: TRBJ1-1
CDR3: CASSLTGTEAFF
DNA: TGTGCCAGCAGTTTAACAGGGACTGAAGCTTTCTTT

V: TRBV15
size: .
D: TRBD2
J: TRBJ2-3
CDR3: CATSRDTSGGSTDTQYF
DNA: TGTGCCACCAGCAGAGATACTAGCGGGGGAAGCACAGATACGCAGTATTTT

V: TRBV14
size: once
D: .
J: TRBJ1-4
CDR3: CASSQAQGTRVEKLFF
DNA: TGTGCCAGCAGCCAAGCCCAGGGGACACGGGTTGAAAAACTGTTTTTT

V: TRBV19
size: .
D: TRBD1
J: TRBJ2-2
CDR3: CASSLRQGAGGELFF
DNA: TGTGCCAGTAGCTTAAGACAGGGGGCAGGCGGGGAGCTGTTTTTT

V: TRBV7-9
size: .
D: TRBD1
J: TRBJ1-4
CDR3: CASSQQGPTNEKLFF
DNA: TGTGCCAGCAGTCAACAGGGGCCAACTAATGAAAAACTGTTTTTT

V: TRBV7-2
size: .
D: TRBD2
J: TRBJ2-3
CDR3: CASSSKRGGWADTQYF
DNA: TGTGCCAGCAGCTCTAAGCGGGGGGGCTGGGCAGATACGCAGTATTTT

V: TRBV19
size: .
D: TRBD1
J: TRBJ1-1
CDR3: CASSIYGTGAFKNTEAFF
DNA: TGTGCCAGTAGTATCTACGGGACAGGGGCCTTTAAGAACACTGAAGCTTTCTTT

V: TRBV25-1
size: .
D: .
J: TRBJ1-3
CDR3: CASSGPTGNSGNTIYF
DNA: TGTGCCAGCAGTGGACCGACAGGCAACTCTGGAAACACCATATATTTT

V: TRBV10-3
size: few
D: TRBD1
J: TRBJ1-1
CDR3: CAISGDSPGRAFF
DNA: TGTGCCATCAGTGGGGACAGCCCGGGGCGAGCTTTCTTT